The sequence of this T cell receptor beta chain was determined in a study of T cell responses to AZD1222 COVID-19 vaccine. General study results and limits: Every sample of the repertoires postdated the peak T cell response. Across the whole spike, CD4 TCRs peaked at regions 160-218 and 743-854. Only 5 or 6 people who got AZD1222 tested seropositive at baseline. Most donors were white British and more were female, and clonal diversity was possibly underestimated.

TCRdb's table, derived via immunoSEQ multiplex PCR, lists solely in-frame clones and lacks some. The sample lists 93,000 or so clones, 80% to 90% occurring once. This clone has just one count. The antigen is not known. Germline V gene sequence: CDR1 SQVTM, CDR2 ANQGSEA. CDR3 length: 12 residues. Trimming removed 6 bases from V and 0 bases from J, with 6 bases in between. The TCR originated in an adult in good health. V usage is TRBV29-1 and J usage is TRBJ1-5, with D unresolved. The sequencing used peripheral blood, collected on day 0 of AZD1222 vaccination. The CDR3 DNA reads as TGCAGCGTGAGTAGTAGCAATCAGCCCCAGCATTTT. This codes for CSVSSSNQPQHF.